Listed below are T cell receptor beta chains from one sample, sequenced in a study of blood T cell repertoires in COVID-19. This table comes from immunoSEQ multiplex PCR, and its TCRdb copy is limited to in-frame clones, with some not included. The sample has more than 95,000 clones; around nine tenths are singletons. The source material was peripheral blood. These receptors were collected from a woman over 75 with acute or convalescent COVID-19. Both conserved end residues are trimmed from each CDR3.

V	J	length	CDR3
TRBV5-1	TRBJ2-7	12	ASRRGGDAYEQY
TRBV5-4	TRBJ2-7	14	ASSLDPGPGHDEQY
TRBV10-3	TRBJ2-3	9	ATLAGAAQY
TRBV19	TRBJ2-7	13	ASSISGQVGYEQY
TRBV9	TRBJ2-1	13	ASSVRTAVINEQF
TRBV5-4	TRBJ1-1	13	ASSVDRVRATEAF
TRBV7-2	TRBJ2-3	14	ASSLETGGATDTQY
TRBV4-2	TRBJ1-6	12	ASSEGQGDSPLH
TRBV5-1	TRBJ2-2	14	ASTPGENANTGELF
TRBV5-8	TRBJ1-5	13	ASSKGTSSNQPQH
TRBV9	TRBJ2-5	13	ASSATGVNQETQY
TRBV5-4	TRBJ1-6	14	ASSFPLTGNDSPLH
TRBV19	TRBJ1-5	11	ASSGEGFQPQH
TRBV6-5	TRBJ2-7	12	ASGRLAGSYEQY
TRBV7-2	TRBJ1-2	10	ASSYRNYGYT
TRBV14	TRBJ1-6	13	ASRSSTSYNSPLH
TRBV7-9	TRBJ2-5	12	ASSYGRGQETQY
TRBV29-1	TRBJ2-5	12	SVVYSASRETQY
TRBV4-2	TRBJ1-2	14	ASSQDLRTGGYGYT
TRBV12-3/TRBV12-4	TRBJ1-5	11	ASSFTGNQPQH
TRBV5-1	TRBJ1-2	13	ASSPDPAGESGYT
TRBV7-8	TRBJ1-3	12	ASSPRGYRNTIY
TRBV19	TRBJ1-2	14	ASTPGQGRTNYGYT
TRBV24-1	TRBJ2-7	12	ATSDSGTPYEQY
TRBV18	TRBJ1-3	15	ASSPKGDTYSGNTIY
TRBV5-4	TRBJ1-2	11	ASSHDEDYGYT
TRBV2	TRBJ2-2	14	ATGRTSGSGTGELF
TRBV7-9	TRBJ2-7	13	ASSQTGSNAYEQY
TRBV19	TRBJ2-1	13	ASSRTTVLYNEQF